One sample yielded the 20 T cell receptor beta chains listed below, sequenced in a study of response to subunit inactivated influenza vaccine. TCRdb analysed the RT-PCR reads with MiXCR anew, one entry per CDR3 protein. Of more than 150,000 distinct CDR3 sequences listed, 7.5% to 10% are singletons. Sequencing used non-naive T cells sorted from PBMCs, obtained on the day of vaccination. Source of these receptors: a middle-aged man who received an inactivated influenza vaccine.

This clonotype turned up a few times. No DNA is shown, since the ends of the CDR3 on it are uncertain; the CDR3 is the one TCRdb lists. The rearrangement uses TRBV9 and TRBJ2-1; TRBD1 is the table's D call and was not checked against the DNA. The germline V gene encodes CDR1 SGDLS and CDR2 YYNGEE. A total of 12 residues make up the CDR3, ends included. This CDR3 reads CASSVGTGSPFF.

In its sample, this clonotype was seen many times. The CDR3 nucleotides are TGCAGTGCTAACCGACCAGGGACAGATACGCAGTATTTT. Protein sequence: CSANRPGTDTQYF. The V call is TRBV20-1, the J call TRBJ2-3, with D possibly TRBD1 on 5 matching bases. The CDR3 sequence is 13 residues long. Germline V gene data show CDR1 as DFQATT and CDR2 as SNEGSKA (reference sequence). Between the trimmed V and J ends, which lost 4 bases and 3 bases, there was a span of 11 bases.

The chain links TRBV10-2 to TRBJ2-7; D remains unclear. V dropped 1 base and J dropped 4 bases, with 5 bases sitting between them. The CDR3 is made up of 12 amino acids. CDR1 is WSHSY, CDR2 SAAADI, per germline. CDR3 in DNA: TGCGCCAGCAGTGAGTTGGGGTACGAGCAGTACTTC. Translated: CASSELGYEQYF.

In this sample, this clonotype turned up a few times. The chain is built from TRBV30 and TRBJ1-5, with 7 bases that match TRBD1. Germline V gene sequence: CDR1 GTSNPN, CDR2 SVGIG (reference sequence). This CDR3 contains 14 residues. The V gene end was trimmed by 2 bases and the J gene end by 2 bases; junction bases not matched to a gene: 3. The CDR3 sequence: CAWSYTGGNQPQHF. CDR3 nucleotide sequence: TGTGCCTGGAGTTATACAGGGGGCAATCAGCCCCAGCATTTT.

The sample holds many counts of this clonotype. This chain connects TRBV4-1 to TRBJ1-1; D is unresolved. In germline, CDR1 is MGHRA, CDR2 YSYEKL. V dropped 1 base and J dropped 2 bases, with 23 bases sitting between them. The CDR3 has 19 amino acids. CDR3 coding DNA: TGCGCCAGCAGCCAAGGGGCTGTTGTGGTGCTCAGGACCAACACTGAAGCTTTCTTT. As protein: CASSQGAVVVLRTNTEAFF.

CDR3 sequence (DNA): TGTGCCAGCAGTTATCCACGACAGGGGAGAGAGACCCAGTACTTC. Translated: CASSYPRQGRETQYF. The rearrangement links TRBV6-2 or TRBV6-3 to TRBJ2-5; TRBD1 matches at 8 bases. CDR3 length: 15 amino acids. Germline CDR1 is MNHEY and CDR2 is SVGEGT. After removal of 3 bases from V and 4 bases from J, the junction contained 7 bases not matched to a gene.

The V and J genes are TRBV6-1 and TRBJ2-3; 7 bases agree with TRBD2. Germline-derived CDR1 and CDR2 are MNHNS and SASEGT. The CDR3 totals 14 residues. Losses at the gene ends were 10 bases for V and 1 base for J; bases not matched to a gene: 8. This CDR3 reads CATRLARRTDTQYF. The CDR3 DNA is TGTGCCACCCGACTAGCCCGCCGCACAGATACGCAGTATTTT.

This clonotype occurred a few times. The chain is built from TRBV7-9 and TRBJ1-1; TRBD1 agrees at 10 bases. The germline CDR1 and CDR2 sequences are SEHNR and FQNEAQ (reference sequence). There are 16 residues in the CDR3. V lost 5 bases, J lost 4 bases, and 10 bases stayed unmatched. The CDR3 bases are TGTGCCAGCAGCCCACATGCCGGGACAGGGGCCACTGAAGCTTTCTTT. This sequence encodes CASSPHAGTGATEAFF.

This clonotype was seen at least ten times. This sequence joins TRBV27 and TRBJ2-5, with 15 bases identical to TRBD2. This CDR3 contains 16 residues. Trimming at V came to 0 bases and at J to 4 bases, leaving 0 bases not matched to a gene. The germline CDR1 and CDR2 sequences are MNHEY and SMNVEV (reference sequence). CDR3 bases: TGTGCCAGCAGTTTATCGGGACTAGCGGGGGGAGAGACCCAGTACTTC. It codes for CASSLSGLAGGETQYF.

This clonotype was counted between two and nine times. The chain joins TRBV6-7 to TRBJ2-3; 11 bases map to TRBD1. TRBV6-7 is classed as an ORF, of uncertain function. The CDR3 is made up of 17 amino acids. V lost 2 bases, J lost 6 bases, and 10 bases stayed unmatched. CDR3 loop: CASSYPETGTGGDTQYF. In DNA, the CDR3 is TGTGCCAGCAGTTACCCAGAAACCGGGACAGGGGGGGATACGCAGTATTTT.

In its sample, this clonotype was seen a few times. This chain joins TRBV2 and TRBJ1-5; D is perhaps TRBD1 (5 bases). CDR1 is SNHLY and CDR2 is FYNNEI in the germline V gene. This CDR3 contains 15 residues. V dropped 5 bases and J dropped 0 bases, with 11 bases sitting between them. CDR3 sequence (DNA): TGTGCCAGCAGTCGGGACGCGAATAGCAATCAGCCCCAGCATTTT. It codes for CASSRDANSNQPQHF.

This clonotype was detected ten times or more. J is TRBJ2-5 and V is TRBV12-3 or TRBV12-4; D is uncertain. V was trimmed by 5 bases and J by 4 bases, leaving 8 bases between them. The CDR3 consists of 12 residues. CDR3 sequence reads: CASSGSVETQYF. The CDR3 DNA sequence: TGTGCCAGCAGTGGGTCGGTAGAGACCCAGTACTTC.

The chain has TRBV21-1 and TRBJ2-1; no check of the table's D call, TRBD1, against the DNA was made. TRBV21-1 is assigned pseudogene status. There are 20 residues in the CDR3. This CDR3 is CASSIGVDRGELDLYNEQFF. CDR3 nucleotide sequence: TGTGCCAGCAGCATTGGGGTTGACAGGGGGGAACTAGACCTATACAATGAGCAGTTCTTC.

The chain couples TRBV6-1 to TRBJ1-4; D perhaps matches TRBD1 (6 bases). Trimming took off 10 bases at V and 8 bases at J, with 17 bases between the two ends. The V gene's germline CDR1 is MNHNS and CDR2 SASEGT. This CDR3 contains 13 residues. This CDR3 is CATSLGGFEKLFF. The CDR3 bases are TGTGCCACTTCTCTTGGGGGCTTCGAAAAACTGTTTTTT.

This clonotype has ten or more counts. The chain combines TRBV29-1 with TRBJ2-5, with D hard to call. This CDR3 comprises 10 residues. The V gene lost 7 bases and the J gene lost 3 bases, with 6 bases spanning the gap. Per germline, CDR1 SQVTM and CDR2 ANQGSEA. The chain's CDR3 is CSARKETQYF. The CDR3, as DNA: TGCAGCGCCCGCAAAGAGACCCAGTACTTC.

This clonotype was seen repeatedly, ten times or more. This rearrangement joins TRBV19 to TRBJ2-1; 14 bases are shared with TRBD2. The CDR3 spans 14 residues. Per the germline V gene, CDR1 is LNHDA and CDR2 is SQIVND (reference sequence). CDR3 DNA sequence: TGTGCTTCGAGACTAGCGGGAGGGCCTCGTGAGCAGTTCTTC. It is translated as CASRLAGGPREQFF.

This clonotype was picked up many times. The chain has TRBV27 and TRBJ2-7, with 7 bases aligning to TRBD2. The CDR3 runs to 16 residues. Germline CDR1 reads MNHEY; CDR2 reads SMNVEV (reference sequence). The junction had 7 bases not matched to a gene; V was cut back by 0 bases and J by 2 bases. The CDR3 DNA follows: TGTGCCAGCAGTTTATCCCCAGCTAGCGGAACCTACGAGCAGTACTTC. Translating it yields CASSLSPASGTYEQYF.

This clonotype was observed a handful of times. The germline gene is not matched at one end of the junction; a read error may be the cause. This chain joins TRBV28 and TRBJ2-3; the match to TRBD2 covers 13 bases. Per germline, CDR1 MDHEN and CDR2 SYDVKM. The CDR3 contains 14 residues. The CDR3 reads CTSSLLAGGEAQYF. The CDR3, as DNA: TGTACCAGCAGTTTACTAGCGGGAGGGGAGGCGCAGTATTTT.

The chain recombines TRBV6-6 with TRBJ2-1, with D tentatively TRBD1 (6 bases). Germline assignment: CDR1 MNHNY and CDR2 SVGAGI (reference sequence). V lost 2 bases to trimming and J lost 10 bases, with 12 bases between them. The CDR3 is 13 amino acids. CDR3 sequence reads: CASSYAGVHEQFF. The CDR3 DNA reads TGTGCCAGCAGTTACGCAGGGGTCCACGAGCAGTTCTTC.

This clonotype was counted many times. V and J are TRBV29-1 and TRBJ1-6; D perhaps matches TRBD1 (5 bases). Germline assignment: CDR1 SQVTM and CDR2 ANQGSEA. The CDR3 spans 13 residues. V was pared by 4 bases and J by 5 bases, with 9 bases between. The CDR3: CSVGDRNNSPLHF. In nucleotides, the CDR3 is TGCAGCGTTGGGGACCGAAATAATTCACCCCTCCACTTT.